The present T cell receptor beta chain was sequenced within a study of blood T cell repertoires in COVID-19 (dated by TCRdb to about 2020). General notes on the study: Collaborator samples came from the United States, Italy and Spain and covered acute and convalescent phases of COVID-19. The material from the prospective study consisted of cDNA or gDNA derived from T cells, B-cell-depleted T cells, or PBMCs. Deeply sampled blood TCRbeta repertoires from subjects exposed to, actively infected with, or recovered from COVID-19 were included in the dataset. The repertoires were made available in a free public database intended to serve as a resource for research on the immune response to SARS-CoV-2. Samples were obtained from the ongoing ImmuneRACE study (first 160 participants) and from about 1,300 subjects provided by 6 global collaborators. Nearly every sample came with metadata listing a de-identified subject ID, COVID-19 status, age in years and sex. HLA class I and class II types, where available, came from metadata supplied by the sample provider rather than from assay-based typing. The investigation overall reported the following: The quantity of clinical and demographic metadata differed by source and by participant and was supplied without curation.

From cysteine to phenylalanine, the CDR3 is 16 amino acids long. Of all the DNA, just the CDR3 is kept, 48 bases in frame from base 1. After removal of 2 bases from V and 7 bases from J, the junction retains 11 bases not matched to a gene. According to the germline V gene (reference sequence), CDR1 reads MNHNY and CDR2 reads SVGAGI. A second Seattle source provided samples from volunteer blood donors who had recovered from COVID-19. Each collaborating institution followed its own protocols to collect whole blood in K2EDTA tubes. For TCRbeta analysis, collaborators shipped samples as frozen whole blood, isolated PBMCs, or DNA extracted from either of those sample types. TCRbeta CDR3 regions were amplified from genomic DNA by means of the immunoSEQ Assay, a bias-controlled multiplex PCR. From the authors' description of their analysis: The number of nucleated cells in each sample was estimated by amplification of reference gene primers within the assay. To quantify the absolute abundance of each unique TCRbeta CDR3 rearrangement, sequence reads were collapsed and filtered. For each sample, productive Simpson clonality was calculated as the square root of Simpson's diversity index over productive rearrangements. TCRdb limited this immuneACCESS table to in-frame rearrangements with V and J called. A share of clones is missing; checked studies link under half to unresolved V genes, and the rest is unexplained. The V and J calls and clone size are taken from that table; D and trimming were inferred from the DNA. The sample yields 200,000 to 300,000 clones; about 87% were counted once. Approximately 1.5% of the sample is held by the ten biggest clonotypes.

Comments on this clone: The clone's antigen remains unknown. No base-level quality is on record; no much larger clone is a single base apart.

The source is a middle-aged woman who had recovered from COVID-19. The sequence joins TRBV6-6 to TRBJ2-1, and 7 junction bases match TRBD2. The sample consisted of peripheral blood. The encoded CDR3 is CASSYLGTTPRNEQFF. The nucleotides read TGTGCCAGCAGTTACCTCGGGACTACCCCAAGGAATGAGCAGTTCTTC.